This T cell receptor (beta chain) was recovered during a study of blood T cell repertoires in COVID-19. About the research overall: The United States, Italy and Spain were the sources of the acute and convalescent COVID-19 samples.

V gave up 2 bases and J gave up 0 bases; unmatched junction bases: 1. The germline V gene encodes CDR1 MNHNY and CDR2 SVGAGI (reference sequence). The CDR3 is 15 residues long. The sample holds one count of this clone. Repertoires were generated with immunoSEQ multiplex PCR, while TCRdb's copy carries only in-frame clones and drops some. The table has around 140,000 clones, 70% to 80% seen once. This chain connects TRBV6-6 to TRBJ1-3, with 7 bases that match TRBD1. The TCR was taken from a woman aged 45 to 65 with active or convalescent COVID-19. Specimen: peripheral blood. CDR3 nucleotides: TGTGCCAGCAGTTACGGACAGGTCTCTGGAAACACCATATATTTT. Protein product: CASSYGQVSGNTIYF.